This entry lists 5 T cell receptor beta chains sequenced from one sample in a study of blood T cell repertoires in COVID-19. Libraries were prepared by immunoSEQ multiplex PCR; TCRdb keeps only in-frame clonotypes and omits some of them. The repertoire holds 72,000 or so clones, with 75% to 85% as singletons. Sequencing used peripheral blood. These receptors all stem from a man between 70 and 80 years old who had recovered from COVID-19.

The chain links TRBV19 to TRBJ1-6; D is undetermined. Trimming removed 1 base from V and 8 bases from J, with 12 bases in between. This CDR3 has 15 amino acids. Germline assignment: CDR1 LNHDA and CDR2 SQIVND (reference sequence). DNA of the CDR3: TGTGCCAGTAGTATAGTTGTGGGCATGTATTCACCCCTCCACTTT. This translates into CASSIVVGMYSPLHF.

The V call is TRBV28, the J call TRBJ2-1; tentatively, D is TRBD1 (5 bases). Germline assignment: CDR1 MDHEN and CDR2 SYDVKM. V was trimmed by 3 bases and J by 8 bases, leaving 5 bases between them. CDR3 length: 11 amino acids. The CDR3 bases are TGTGCCAGCAGTTTGACAGATGAGCAGTTCTTC. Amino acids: CASSLTDEQFF.

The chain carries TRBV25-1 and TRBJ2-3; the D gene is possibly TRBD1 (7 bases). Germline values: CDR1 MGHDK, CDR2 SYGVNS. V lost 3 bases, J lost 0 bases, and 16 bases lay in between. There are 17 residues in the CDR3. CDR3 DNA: TGTGCCAGCAGTGAGCCCGCAGGGGGGCCTAGCACAGATACGCAGTATTTT. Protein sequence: CASSEPAGGPSTDTQYF.

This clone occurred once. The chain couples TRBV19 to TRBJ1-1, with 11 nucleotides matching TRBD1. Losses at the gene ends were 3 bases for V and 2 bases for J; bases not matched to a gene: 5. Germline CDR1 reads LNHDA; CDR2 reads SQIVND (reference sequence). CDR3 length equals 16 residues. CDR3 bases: TGTGCCAGTAGTATTTTTGGACAGGGGGCCAACACTGAAGCTTTCTTT. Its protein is CASSIFGQGANTEAFF.

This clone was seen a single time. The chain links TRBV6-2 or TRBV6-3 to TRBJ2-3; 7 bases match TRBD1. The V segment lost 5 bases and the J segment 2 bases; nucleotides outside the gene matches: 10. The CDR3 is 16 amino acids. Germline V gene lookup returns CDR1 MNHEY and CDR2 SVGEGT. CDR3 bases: TGTGCCAGCAGTAGGGACAGTCCCGGCAACACAGATACGCAGTATTTT. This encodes CASSRDSPGNTDTQYF.